This T cell receptor beta chain derives from a study of CD8 T cells in ankylosing spondylitis. Study-level points and caveats: Relatively scarce in peripheral blood, disease-linked clones were CD8+.

TCRdb analysed the 5' RACE reads with MiXCR anew, one entry per CDR3 protein. The sample shows 200,000 to 300,000 distinct CDR3 sequences, around 8% of them seen only once. This clonotype was observed many times. What it recognizes is unknown. The length of the CDR3 is 15 residues. V was trimmed by 7 bases and J by 3 bases, leaving 19 bases between them. CDR1 and CDR2 from the germline V gene are ENHRY and SYGVKD. The sample taken for sequencing was blood, either unsorted or a sorted T cell fraction (not recorded which). The V gene is TRBV10-3, the J gene TRBJ2-7, with D perhaps TRBD1 (5 bases). The source of this sequence is a female donor with ankylosing spondylitis or in good health (not recorded which). DNA of the CDR3: TGTGCCATCACCCCTGGTGTAGGGGAAGGCTACGAGCAGTACTTC. Amino acid sequence: CAITPGVGEGYEQYF.